The clone carrying this TCR beta chain was seen more than once but under ten times. Antigen specificity is unknown. Per germline, CDR1 SGHAT and CDR2 FQNNGV. This CDR3 spans 16 amino acids. The germline V and J ends were trimmed by 2 bases and 5 bases, with 18 bases remaining between them. The sequenced template was cDNA made from the entire isolated RNA. Approximately 3.7 million reads per sample on average were obtained from naive, central memory and regulatory T cell samples. Measured with immunoSEQ multiplex PCR; TCRdb has only the in-frame clones, and not every one. Seen here are around 280,000 clones, approximately 15% observed once, and the top ten hold roughly 0.015%. This sample stems from a study of beta chain features in type 1 diabetes. The study, taken as a whole, reports: Significant though moderate, a shortening of TCRB CDR3s appeared in all four CD4+ subsets of Type 1 diabetes patients. An over-representation of cells with high TCR expression could result from cDNA sequencing.

A sort by CD45RO/CCR7/CD25/CD127/CD95/CD27 yielded CD4+ naive, central memory, regulatory and stem cell-like memory cells. This clonotype originated in a man younger than 35 with type 1 diabetes. This chain links TRBV11-2 with TRBJ2-5; possibly TRBD2 for D (6 bases). The specimen was naive CD4+ T cells from blood. CDR3 protein: CASSLFRLASDETQYF. CDR3 sequence (DNA): TGTGCCAGCAGCTTATTTAGGCTAGCGTCAGACGAGACCCAGTACTTC.